This T cell receptor beta chain was sequenced in a study of blood T cell repertoires in COVID-19. Germline V CDR1 and CDR2: GTSNPN, SVGIG (reference sequence). The CDR3 loop spans 13 amino acids. V was pared by 0 bases and J by 3 bases, with 7 bases between. Study processing details: Scientists estimated how many nucleated cells there were by amplifying reference gene primers. Measured with immunoSEQ multiplex PCR; TCRdb has only the in-frame clones, and not every one. The V and J calls and clone size were taken over from that table, and D and trimming were inferred from the DNA. The table shows tens of thousands of clones, with 90% occurring only once.

Sequenced input: peripheral blood. The source of this sequence is a woman aged 40 to 49 with active COVID-19. This chain links TRBV30 with TRBJ2-3; tentatively, D is TRBD2 (5 bases). CDR3 coding DNA: TGTGCCTGGAGTGTCGAGGGTACAGATACGCAGTATTTT. This gives the protein CAWSVEGTDTQYF.